These T cell receptor beta chains were read from a single sample in a study of cytomegalovirus exposure and HLA in healthy donors. Assay: immunoSEQ multiplex PCR; the TCRdb copy retains only in-frame clones and omits some. Of over 75,000 clones in the sample, about 75% were seen once. The sequenced material came from PBMCs. Every receptor here comes from a man between 40 and 49 years old in good health and CMV-seropositive. CDR3s leave out the opening cysteine and the closing phenylalanine or tryptophan. Each record gives: CDR3 protein, V gene, J gene.

ASLRTGINEQF	TRBV18	TRBJ2-1
ASIKTSGRVWGSYNEQF	TRBV10-1	TRBJ2-1
ASSLTPGPMNTEAF	TRBV18	TRBJ1-1
ASSWTGVQETQY	TRBV5-5	TRBJ2-5
ASSHKGQGGETQH	TRBV5-1	TRBJ2-5
ASSEQIGNSPLH	TRBV19	TRBJ1-6
ASRLSSYNEQF	TRBV6-5	TRBJ2-1
ATGPDRTGGLGGEQY	TRBV15	TRBJ2-7
ASSRANQGAGRREQY	TRBV7-9	TRBJ2-7
ASSFAPEVTYEQY	TRBV6-6	TRBJ2-7
ASSLGGGGTYEQY	TRBV5-6	TRBJ2-7
ASSGGAETQY	TRBV19	TRBJ2-5
ASTSSRDRDYGYT	TRBV2	TRBJ1-2
ASSLGGGEGREQF	TRBV7-7	TRBJ2-1
ASSADRGDTGELF	TRBV2	TRBJ2-2
ASSLIAGGELF	TRBV27	TRBJ2-2
ASSANRGHLDEQY	TRBV7-6	TRBJ2-7
ASSLAAGNSGNTIY	TRBV5-1	TRBJ1-3
ASNKGDWEANKAF	TRBV11-3	TRBJ1-1
AITGQGAYEQY	TRBV10-3	TRBJ2-7
ASSLWTSGGKKETQY	TRBV5-8	TRBJ2-5
ASSYVGVQETQY	TRBV6-5	TRBJ2-5
ASSLQGWGNNQPQH	TRBV27	TRBJ1-5
ASRDTSGGLWEQY	TRBV28	TRBJ2-7
ASTPSPGNYGYT	TRBV5-1	TRBJ1-2
ASGLVLVGQGLGSYNSPLH	TRBV12-5	TRBJ1-6
SVFSGVDTQY	TRBV29-1	TRBJ2-3
ASTLGQSGYYEQY	TRBV28	TRBJ2-7
ASSLESRTGETQY	TRBV5-1	TRBJ2-5
ASEAQGGQTQY	TRBV5-1	TRBJ2-5
ASSVGGRGGRDEQF	TRBV9	TRBJ2-1
ASSFGKIPNSPLH	TRBV11-3	TRBJ1-6
ASSRGTGSPDTQY	TRBV4-1	TRBJ2-3
ASSIGQGPLNSPLH	TRBV27	TRBJ1-6
ASSPTDRVAYEQY	TRBV9	TRBJ2-7
ASRRDRAGNYGYT	TRBV19	TRBJ1-2